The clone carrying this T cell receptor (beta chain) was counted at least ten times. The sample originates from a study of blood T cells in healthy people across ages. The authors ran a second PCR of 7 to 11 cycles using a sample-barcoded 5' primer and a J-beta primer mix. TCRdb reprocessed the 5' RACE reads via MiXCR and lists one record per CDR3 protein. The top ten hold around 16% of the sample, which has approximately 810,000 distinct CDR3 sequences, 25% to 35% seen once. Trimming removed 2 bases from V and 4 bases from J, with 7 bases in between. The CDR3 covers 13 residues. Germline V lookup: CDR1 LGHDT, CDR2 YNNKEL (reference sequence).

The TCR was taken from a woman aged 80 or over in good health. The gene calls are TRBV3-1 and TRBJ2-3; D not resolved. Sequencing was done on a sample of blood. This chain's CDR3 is CASSQFLADTQYF. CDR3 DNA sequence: TGTGCCAGCAGCCAATTTCTCGCAGATACGCAGTATTTT.